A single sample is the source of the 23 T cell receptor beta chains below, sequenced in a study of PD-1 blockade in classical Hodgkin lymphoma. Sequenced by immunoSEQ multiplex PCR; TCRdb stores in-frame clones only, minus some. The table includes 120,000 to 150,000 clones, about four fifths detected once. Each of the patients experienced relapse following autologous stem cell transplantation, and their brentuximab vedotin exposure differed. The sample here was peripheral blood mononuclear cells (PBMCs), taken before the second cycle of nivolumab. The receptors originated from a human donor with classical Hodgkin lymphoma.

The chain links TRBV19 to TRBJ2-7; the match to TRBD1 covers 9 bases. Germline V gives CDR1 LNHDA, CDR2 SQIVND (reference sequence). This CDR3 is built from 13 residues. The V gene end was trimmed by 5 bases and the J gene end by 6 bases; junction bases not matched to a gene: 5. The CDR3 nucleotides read TGTGCCAGTAGTGGGGACAGGGTAAGCGAGCAGTACTTC. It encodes CASSGDRVSEQYF.

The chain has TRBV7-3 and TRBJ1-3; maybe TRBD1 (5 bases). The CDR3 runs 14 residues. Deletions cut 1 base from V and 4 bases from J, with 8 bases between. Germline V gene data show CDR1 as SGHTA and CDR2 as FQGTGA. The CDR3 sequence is CASSLRDPGNTIYF. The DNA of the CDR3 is TGTGCCAGCAGCTTAAGGGACCCGGGAAACACCATATATTTT.

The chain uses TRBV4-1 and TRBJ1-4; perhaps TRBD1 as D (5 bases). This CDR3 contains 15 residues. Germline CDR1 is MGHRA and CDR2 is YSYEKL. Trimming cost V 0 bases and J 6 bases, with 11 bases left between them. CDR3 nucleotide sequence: TGCGCCAGCAGCCAAGATAGGGACCGGGATGAAAAACTGTTTTTT. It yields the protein CASSQDRDRDEKLFF.

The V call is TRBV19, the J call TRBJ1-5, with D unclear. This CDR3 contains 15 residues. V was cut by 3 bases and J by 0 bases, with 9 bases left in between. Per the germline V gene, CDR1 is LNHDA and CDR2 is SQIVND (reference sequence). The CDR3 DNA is TGTGCCAGTAGTATTACGGCGGGTAGCAATCAGCCCCAGCATTTT. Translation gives CASSITAGSNQPQHF. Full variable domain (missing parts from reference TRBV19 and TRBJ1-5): DGGITQSPKYLFRKEGQNVTLSCEQNLNHDAMYWYRQDPGQGLRLIYYSQIVNDFQKGDIAEGYSVSREKKESFPLTVTSAQKNPTAFYLCASSITAGSNQPQHFGDGTRLSIL.

CDR3 protein: CASSPVTVNTEAFF. The CDR3 bases are TGCGCCAGCAGCCCAGTGACAGTTAACACTGAAGCTTTCTTT. The chain combines TRBV5-1 with TRBJ1-1; TRBD1 might be the D (5 bases). The CDR3 runs 14 residues. With 4 bases removed from V and 2 bases from J, the gap between germline ends came to 12 bases. Looked up from germline, CDR1 is SGHRS and CDR2 is YFSETQ.

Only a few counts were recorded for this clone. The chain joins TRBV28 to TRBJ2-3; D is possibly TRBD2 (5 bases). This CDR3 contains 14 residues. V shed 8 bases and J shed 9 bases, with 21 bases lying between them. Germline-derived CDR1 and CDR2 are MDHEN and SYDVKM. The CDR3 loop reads CASQLERAPWTQYF. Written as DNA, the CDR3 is TGTGCCAGCCAACTAGAGAGGGCCCCTTGGACGCAGTATTTT. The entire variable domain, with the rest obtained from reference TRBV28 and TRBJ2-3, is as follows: DVKVTQSSRYLVKRTGEKVFLECVQDMDHENMFWYRQDPGLGLRLIYFSYDVKMKEKGDIPEGYSVSREKKERFSLILESASTNQTSMYLCASQLERAPWTQYFGPGTRLTVL.

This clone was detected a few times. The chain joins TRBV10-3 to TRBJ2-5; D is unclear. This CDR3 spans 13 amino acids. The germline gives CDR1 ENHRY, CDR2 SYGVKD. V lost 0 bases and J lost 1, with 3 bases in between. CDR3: CAISESIQETQYF. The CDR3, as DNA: TGTGCCATCAGTGAGTCGATCCAAGAGACCCAGTACTTC.

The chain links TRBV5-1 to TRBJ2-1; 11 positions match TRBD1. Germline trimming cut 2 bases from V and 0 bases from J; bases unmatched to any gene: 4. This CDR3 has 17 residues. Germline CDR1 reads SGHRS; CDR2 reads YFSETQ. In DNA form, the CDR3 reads TGCGCCAGCAGCTTAGGGACAGGGGGATTCTCCTACAATGAGCAGTTCTTC. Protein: CASSLGTGGFSYNEQFF.

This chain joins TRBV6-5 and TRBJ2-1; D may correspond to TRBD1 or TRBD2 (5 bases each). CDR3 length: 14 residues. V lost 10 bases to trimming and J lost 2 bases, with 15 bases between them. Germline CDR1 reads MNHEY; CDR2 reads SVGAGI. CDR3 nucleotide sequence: TGTGCCACCCACCATCGGGGCCCCTACAATGAGCAGTTCTTC. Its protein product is CATHHRGPYNEQFF.

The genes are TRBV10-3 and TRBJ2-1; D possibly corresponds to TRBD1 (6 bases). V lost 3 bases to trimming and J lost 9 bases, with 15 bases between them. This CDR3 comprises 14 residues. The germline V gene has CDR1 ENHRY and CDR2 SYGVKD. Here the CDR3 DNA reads TGTGCCATCAGTGAAATGGCAGGGGTCATTGAGCAGTTCTTC. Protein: CAISEMAGVIEQFF.

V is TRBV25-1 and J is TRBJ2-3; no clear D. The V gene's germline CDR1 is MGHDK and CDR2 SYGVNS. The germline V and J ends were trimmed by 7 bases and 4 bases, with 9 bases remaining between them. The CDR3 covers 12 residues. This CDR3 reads CASIGFPDTQYF. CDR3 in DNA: TGTGCCAGCATCGGGTTCCCAGATACGCAGTATTTT.

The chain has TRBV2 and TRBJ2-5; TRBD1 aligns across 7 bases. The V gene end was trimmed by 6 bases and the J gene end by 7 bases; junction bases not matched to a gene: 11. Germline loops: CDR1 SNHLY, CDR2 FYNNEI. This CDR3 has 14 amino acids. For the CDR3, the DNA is TGTGCCAGCAGGGGGGACAGCGGTCGGATGACCCAGTACTTC. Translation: CASRGDSGRMTQYF.

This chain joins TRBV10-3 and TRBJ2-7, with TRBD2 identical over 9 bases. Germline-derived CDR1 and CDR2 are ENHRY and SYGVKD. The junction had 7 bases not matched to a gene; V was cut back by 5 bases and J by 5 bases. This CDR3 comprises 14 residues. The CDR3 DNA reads TGTGCCATCAGTCCGGGACTAGCAGCCCACGAGCAGTACTTC. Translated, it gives CAISPGLAAHEQYF.

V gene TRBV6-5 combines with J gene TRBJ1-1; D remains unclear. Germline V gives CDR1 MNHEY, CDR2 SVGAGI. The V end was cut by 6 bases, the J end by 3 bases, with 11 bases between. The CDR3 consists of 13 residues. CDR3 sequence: CASRIGMDTEAFF. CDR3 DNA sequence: TGTGCCAGCAGGATTGGGATGGACACTGAAGCTTTCTTT.

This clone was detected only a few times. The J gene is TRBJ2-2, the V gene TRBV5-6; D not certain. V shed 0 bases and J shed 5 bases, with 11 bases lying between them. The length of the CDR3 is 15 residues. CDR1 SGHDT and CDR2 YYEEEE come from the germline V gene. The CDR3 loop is CASSLVGSSTGELFF. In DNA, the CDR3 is TGTGCCAGCAGCTTGGTCGGGTCGAGTACCGGGGAGCTGTTTTTT.

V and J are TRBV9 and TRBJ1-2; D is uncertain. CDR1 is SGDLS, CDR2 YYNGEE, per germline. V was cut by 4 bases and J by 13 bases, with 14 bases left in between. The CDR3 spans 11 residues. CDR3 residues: CASSLGMAGTF. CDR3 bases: TGTGCCAGCAGCCTCGGGATGGCTGGCACCTTC.

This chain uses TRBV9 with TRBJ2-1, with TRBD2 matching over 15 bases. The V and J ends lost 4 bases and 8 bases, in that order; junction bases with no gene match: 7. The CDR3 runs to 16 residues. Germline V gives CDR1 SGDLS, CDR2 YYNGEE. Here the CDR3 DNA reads TGTGCCAGCAGCACCCGGACTAGCGGGGGGGCCCATGAGCAGTTCTTC. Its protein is CASSTRTSGGAHEQFF.

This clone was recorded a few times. CDR3 sequence reads: CASRDSFQETQYF. CDR3 in DNA: TGTGCCAGCAGGGACAGCTTCCAAGAGACCCAGTACTTC. The chain employs TRBV7-2 and TRBJ2-5; D is perhaps TRBD1 (6 bases). Germline V gives CDR1 SGHTA, CDR2 FQGNSA. Trimming stripped 6 bases from V and 1 base from J, with 9 bases between. This CDR3 spans 13 amino acids.

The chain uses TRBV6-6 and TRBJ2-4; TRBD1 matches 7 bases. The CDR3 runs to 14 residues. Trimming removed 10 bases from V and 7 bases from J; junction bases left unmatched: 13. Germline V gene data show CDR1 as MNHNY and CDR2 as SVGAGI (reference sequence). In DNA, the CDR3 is TGTGCCACCGGTAGAACAGGGGTTAGGAACATTCAGTACTTC. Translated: CATGRTGVRNIQYF.

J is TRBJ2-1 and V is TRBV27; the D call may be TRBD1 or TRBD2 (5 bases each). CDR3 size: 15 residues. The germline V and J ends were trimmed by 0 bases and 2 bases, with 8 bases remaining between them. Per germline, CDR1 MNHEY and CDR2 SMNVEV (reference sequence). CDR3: CASSLSGTTYNEQFF. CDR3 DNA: TGTGCCAGCAGTTTATCGGGGACGACCTACAATGAGCAGTTCTTC.

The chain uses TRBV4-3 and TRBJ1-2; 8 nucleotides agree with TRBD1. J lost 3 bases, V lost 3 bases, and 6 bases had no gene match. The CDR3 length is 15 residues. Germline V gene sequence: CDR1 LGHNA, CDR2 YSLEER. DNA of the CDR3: TGCGCCAGCAGCCAGGGACAGGCAGCGGACTATGGCTACACCTTC. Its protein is CASSQGQAADYGYTF.

The CDR3 coding sequence is TGTGCCAGCAGCCGCGAGGGGGGTAAAAAACTGTTTTTT. It translates to CASSREGGKKLFF. The gene calls are TRBV4-2 and TRBJ1-4, with a tentative D call TRBD1 (6 bases). The CDR3 spans 13 residues. The V and J ends lost 4 bases and 9 bases respectively, with 12 bases between them. Germline CDR1 LGHNA, CDR2 YNFKEQ.

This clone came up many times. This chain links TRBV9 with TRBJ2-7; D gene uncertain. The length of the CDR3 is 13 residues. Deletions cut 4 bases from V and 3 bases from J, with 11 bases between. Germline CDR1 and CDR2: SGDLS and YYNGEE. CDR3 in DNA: TGTGCCAGCAGCCCTGGGTCCTTCTACGAGCAGTACTTC. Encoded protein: CASSPGSFYEQYF.